A single sample gave rise to the 2 T cell receptor beta chains below, sequenced in a study of blood T cell repertoires in COVID-19. The method was immunoSEQ multiplex PCR; TCRdb's version includes in-frame clones alone and lacks a portion of them. The data contain approximately 210,000 clones, approximately 84% of them singletons. Sequencing used peripheral blood. The receptors were sampled from a woman aged 45 to 65 with active or convalescent COVID-19.

The V gene is TRBV27, the J gene TRBJ1-2; TRBD1 might be the D (6 bases). V was cut by 4 bases and J by 5 bases, with 14 bases left in between. Germline V CDR1 and CDR2: MNHEY, SMNVEV (reference sequence). The length of the CDR3 is 14 residues. CDR3 sequence (DNA): TGTGCCAGCAGTTCTAGGTGGACAGCATATGGCTACACCTTC. This encodes CASSSRWTAYGYTF.

The chain combines TRBV6-1 with TRBJ2-7, with 11 bases aligning to TRBD2. This CDR3 contains 15 residues. Looked up from germline, CDR1 is MNHNS and CDR2 is SASEGT. J lost 6 bases, V lost 2 bases, and 6 bases had no gene match. The CDR3 nucleotides read TGTGCCAGCAGTGAATTCCTAGCGGGAGGTGGCGAGCAGTACTTC. Its translation: CASSEFLAGGGEQYF.